The entry below describes one T cell receptor (beta chain). The antigen it recognizes is unknown. No base-level quality is on record; no much larger clone is a single base apart. TCRbeta CDR3 regions were amplified from genomic DNA using the immunoSEQ Assay, a bias-controlled multiplex PCR. In the original analysis: The number of nucleated cells in each sample was estimated by amplification of reference gene primers within the assay. Sequence reads were collapsed and filtered to measure the absolute abundance of every unique TCRbeta CDR3 rearrangement. Productive Simpson clonality was computed per sample as the square root of Simpson's diversity index over productive rearrangements. TCRdb obtained this table from immuneACCESS and retained in-frame rearrangements with V and J assigned. These tables miss some clones; where compared with another copy, unresolved V genes account for less than half of the shortfall, and the remainder is unexplained. That table is the source of V, J and clone size, and D and trimming were worked out from the DNA. The sample data list 240,000 or so clones, and approximately 85% of these were observed just once. Of the sample, over 2% falls within the top ten clones.

The sample is drawn from a study of blood T cell repertoires in COVID-19 (dated by TCRdb to the early 2020s). At the level of the whole study: Samples covering the acute and convalescent phases of COVID-19 were provided by collaborators in the United States, Italy and Spain. The repertoires were released in a freely available public database intended as a resource for research on the immune response to SARS-CoV-2. Where available, HLA class I and class II types were obtained from metadata supplied by the sample provider rather than from assay-based typing. The material from the prospective study consisted of cDNA or gDNA derived from T cells, B-cell-depleted T cells, or PBMCs. The samples were drawn from the first 160 participants of the ongoing ImmuneRACE study and from 1,254 subjects provided by 6 global collaborators. The dataset comprised deeply sampled blood TCRbeta repertoires from subjects exposed to, actively infected with, or recovered from COVID-19. A de-identified subject ID, COVID-19 status, age in years and sex were almost always included in the sample metadata.

Sequences LNHDA (CDR1) and SQIVND (CDR2) are obtained from the germline V gene (reference sequence). Relative to germline, V is 3 bases shorter and J is 0 bases shorter, with 15 bases between their ends. The CDR3 goes from the cysteine to the phenylalanine over 17 residues. Solely the CDR3 DNA is kept, with 51 bases framed from the first base. Participants in the prospective study were enrolled through a virtual design, were aged about 18 to 100 years, and lived in 24 United States geographic areas. In the prospective study, cohorts were assigned on the basis of participant-reported clinical history obtained from a screening survey and a study questionnaire. Recovered participants in ImmuneRACE Cohort 3 were defined as having two consecutive negative NP/OP PCR tests, clearance from a healthcare professional, or resolution of symptoms. Each participant in the prospective study had whole blood, serum and a nasopharyngeal or oropharyngeal swab collected by mobile phlebotomists. Participants in the prospective study had the option to provide additional blood draws and questionnaires over a 2-month period. Blood samples from the prospective study were shipped frozen or at room temperature prior to DNA extraction.

General study outcomes and caveats: How much clinical and demographic metadata was included differed by source and by participant, and the metadata was provided uncurated.

The source is a woman aged 50 to 60 who had recovered from COVID-19. Rearrangement joined TRBV19 to TRBJ1-3, with TRBD1 tentatively as D gene (6 bases match). The sample consisted of PBMCs or T cells enriched from blood (not recorded which). The CDR3 protein is CASSMARQGPSGNTIYF. The DNA sequence reads TGTGCCAGTAGTATGGCTCGGCAGGGGCCCTCTGGAAACACCATATATTTT. Here the CDR3 is joined to the reference TRBV19 and TRBJ1-3 genes, and the full variable domain is: DGGITQSPKYLFRKEGQNVTLSCEQNLNHDAMYWYRQDPGQGLRLIYYSQIVNDFQKGDIAEGYSVSREKKESFPLTVTSAQKNPTAFYLCASSMARQGPSGNTIYFGEGSWLTVV.